Presented here are 21 T cell receptor beta chains from one specimen sequenced in a study of T cell responses to AZD1222 COVID-19 vaccine. Some clones are missing from TCRdb's copy, which holds only in-frame ones; the method was immunoSEQ multiplex PCR. Of about 150,000 clones listed, about 91% are singletons. The sequences come from peripheral blood, collected on day 0 of MenACWY control vaccination. These receptors were taken from an adult in good health.

The chain combines TRBV4-3 with TRBJ2-7; 7 bases are a match to TRBD1. V was pared by 3 bases and J by 6 bases, with 8 bases of the junction left unmatched. Germline-derived CDR1 and CDR2 are LGHNA and YSLEER. CDR3 size: 14 residues. CDR3 coding DNA: TGCGCCAGCAGCCAGAAGCCCGGACAGGCCGAGCAGTACTTC. This encodes CASSQKPGQAEQYF.

This rearrangement joins TRBV6-2 or TRBV6-3 to TRBJ2-1, with 10 bases that match TRBD2. The junction had 15 bases not matched to a gene; V was cut back by 2 bases and J by 8 bases. CDR1 MNHEY and CDR2 SVGEGT come from the germline V gene. This CDR3 is 18 amino acids long. Here the CDR3 reads CASSYETQREGFIYEQFF. The CDR3 DNA is TGTGCCAGCAGTTACGAGACCCAGCGGGAGGGGTTTATATATGAGCAGTTCTTC.

This chain connects TRBV7-9 to TRBJ2-3; D gene unclear. There are 13 residues in the CDR3. V was clipped by 6 bases and J by 8 bases, with 15 bases between them. Looked up from germline, CDR1 is SEHNR and CDR2 is FQNEAQ (reference sequence). The CDR3 protein is CASRNIGRGTQYF. For the CDR3, the DNA is TGTGCCAGCAGGAACATAGGGCGCGGTACGCAGTATTTT.

The chain joins TRBV4-3 to TRBJ2-5, with 7 positions matching TRBD2. Trimming cost V 0 bases and J 4 bases; bases outside gene matches: 8. This CDR3 spans 16 amino acids. Germline-derived CDR1 and CDR2 are LGHNA and YSLEER. The DNA for the CDR3 is TGCGCCAGCAGCCAAGAAGGGGCGGGAGCCGGAGAGACCCAGTACTTC. Protein: CASSQEGAGAGETQYF.

The V and J genes are TRBV27 and TRBJ1-2; 12 bases match TRBD1. CDR3 size: 15 residues. Losses at the gene ends were 3 bases for V and 8 bases for J; bases not matched to a gene: 7. Germline-derived CDR1 and CDR2 are MNHEY and SMNVEV (reference sequence). The CDR3 nucleotides are TGTGCCAGCAGTTTTCTTGGGACAGGGGGCGAAGGCTACACCTTC. It specifies CASSFLGTGGEGYTF.

The gene calls are TRBV7-2 and TRBJ1-1; D perhaps matches TRBD1 (6 bases). This CDR3 is built from 12 residues. Looked up from germline, CDR1 is SGHTA and CDR2 is FQGNSA. The V gene lost 4 bases and the J gene lost 8 bases, with 11 bases spanning the gap. The CDR3 spells CASSWGGQEAFF. CDR3 DNA sequence: TGTGCCAGCAGCTGGGGGGGGCAGGAAGCTTTCTTT.

The gene calls are TRBV3-1 (or the pseudogene TRBV3-2) and TRBJ1-5; D gene ambiguous. In germline, CDR1 is LGHDT, CDR2 YNNKEL (reference sequence). CDR3 length: 19 amino acids. V was shortened by 8 bases and J by 0 bases, with 26 bases between the two germline ends. CDR3 DNA: TGTGCCAGCGGAGAGCAGAGGAGGGAAGGTCCGTATAGCAATCAGCCCCAGCATTTT. Amino acid sequence: CASGEQRREGPYSNQPQHF.

DNA of the CDR3: TGTGCCAGCAGCTCGGGACAGGGGGTTGGGCAGCCCCAGCATTTT. It translates to CASSSGQGVGQPQHF. The chain employs TRBV11-1 and TRBJ1-5; 11 nucleotides match TRBD1. Trimming at V came to 4 bases and at J to 7 bases, leaving 6 bases not matched to a gene. The germline CDR1 and CDR2 sequences are SGHAT and FQDESV (reference sequence). There are 15 residues in the CDR3.

This rearrangement joins TRBV4-2 to TRBJ2-7; 7 bases line up with TRBD2. The CDR3 extends over 15 amino acids. With 1 base clipped from V and 6 bases from J, the junction kept 9 bases outside the gene matches. Germline V gene sequence: CDR1 LGHNA, CDR2 YNFKEQ. CDR3 sequence: CASSQVEGRVLEQYF. CDR3 bases: TGTGCCAGCAGCCAAGTCGAGGGGAGGGTTCTCGAGCAGTACTTC.

The chain has TRBV19 and TRBJ1-5; D uncertain. The CDR3 runs to 14 residues. Germline-derived CDR1 and CDR2 are LNHDA and SQIVND (reference sequence). Trimming took off 1 base at V and 7 bases at J, with 11 bases between the two ends. The CDR3 spells CASSIGDGSQPQHF. CDR3 nucleotides: TGTGCCAGTAGTATAGGGGATGGGTCACAGCCCCAGCATTTT.

This chain links TRBV29-1 with TRBJ2-2, with TRBD2 matching 11 bases. V trimming: 6 bases; J trimming: 0 bases; junction bases outside the gene matches: 3. The CDR3 has 15 amino acids. CDR1 SQVTM and CDR2 ANQGSEA come from the germline V gene. The CDR3 reads CSVAGLAANTGELFF. In nucleotides, the CDR3 is TGCAGCGTCGCGGGACTAGCGGCGAACACCGGGGAGCTGTTTTTT.

This clone showed up just a few times. The gene calls are TRBV7-9 and TRBJ2-5; maybe TRBD2 (5 bases). The CDR3 sequence is 15 residues long. From germline, CDR1 is SEHNR and CDR2 FQNEAQ (reference sequence). The V end lost 3 bases, the J end lost 0 bases, and 11 bases lay between the germline ends. The CDR3 sequence is CASSFQIGDQETQYF. DNA for the CDR3: TGTGCCAGCAGCTTCCAAATCGGGGACCAAGAGACCCAGTACTTC. Full variable domain (missing parts from reference TRBV7-9 and TRBJ2-5): DTGVSQNPRHKITKRGQNVTFRCDPISEHNRLYWYRQTLGQGPEFLTYFQNEAQLEKSRLLSDRFSAERPKGSFSTLEIQRTEQGDSAMYLCASSFQIGDQETQYFGPGTRLLVL.

This chain joins TRBV9 and TRBJ2-1; D is unresolved. V lost 1 base and J lost 3, with 8 bases in between. This CDR3 has 14 amino acids. The germline V gene has CDR1 SGDLS and CDR2 YYNGEE. The CDR3 reads CASSVLPDYNEQFF. As DNA, the CDR3 is TGTGCCAGCAGCGTACTCCCTGACTACAATGAGCAGTTCTTC.

Points on this clone: The junction departs from germline at one end; a sequencing error may be responsible. The chain couples TRBV7-7 to TRBJ2-1, with D perhaps matching TRBD1 (7 bases). CDR1 and CDR2 (germline): SSHAT, FNYEAQ (reference sequence). This CDR3 region has 13 residues. The chain's CDR3 is CASSSQGGGEQFF. CDR3 DNA: TGTGCTAGCAGCTCCCAGGGGGGAGGTGAGCAGTTCTTC.

The V gene is TRBV7-6, the J gene TRBJ2-3; no reliable D call. The CDR3 has 14 residues. The V gene lost 5 bases and the J gene lost 0 bases, with 9 bases spanning the gap. Per the germline V gene, CDR1 is SGHVS and CDR2 is FNYEAQ. The DNA for the CDR3 is TGTGCCAGCAGCCCCCAGGCAAGCACAGATACGCAGTATTTT. Translated, it gives CASSPQASTDTQYF.

The rearrangement uses TRBV9 and TRBJ2-1; 8 nucleotides align to TRBD2. The CDR3 runs 15 residues. CDR1 SGDLS and CDR2 YYNGEE come from the germline V gene. V was clipped by 0 bases and J by 8 bases; unmatched bases: 7. CDR3 DNA sequence: TGTGCCAGCAGCGTAGGAATAGCGGGGTCAGATGAGCAGTTCTTC. As protein: CASSVGIAGSDEQFF.

The chain links TRBV3-1 (or the pseudogene TRBV3-2) to TRBJ2-5, with 7 bases lining up with TRBD1. V was pared by 6 bases and J by 5 bases, with 12 bases of the junction left unmatched. Germline CDR1 and CDR2: LGHDT and YNNKEL (reference sequence). The CDR3 extends over 15 amino acids. Here the CDR3 DNA reads TGTGCCAGCAGGCCCGGAGACAGGGATTCGGAGACCCAGTACTTC. The encoded protein is CASRPGDRDSETQYF.

The chain joins TRBV7-2 to TRBJ2-3; 10 bases fit TRBD2. CDR3 length: 17 residues. Germline CDR1 is SGHTA and CDR2 is FQGNSA. The J segment lost 0 bases and the V segment lost 1 base, leaving 4 bases of the junction unmatched. CDR3 nucleotide sequence: TGTGCCAGCAGCTTAGGTCTAGCGGGGGCTAGCACAGATACGCAGTATTTT. As protein: CASSLGLAGASTDTQYF. Supplemented by reference TRBV7-2 and TRBJ2-3, the full variable domain reads GAGVSQSPSNKVTEKGKDVELRCDPISGHTALYWYRQSLGQGLEFLIYFQGNSAPDKSGLPSDRFSAERTGGSVSTLTIQRTQQEDSAVYLCASSLGLAGASTDTQYFGPGTRLTVL.

This chain's CDR3 is CASSLAGQGVGEKLFF. CDR3 nucleotide sequence: TGTGCCAGCAGCTTAGCGGGACAGGGGGTTGGCGAAAAACTGTTTTTT. The V and J genes are TRBV11-2 and TRBJ1-4; TRBD1 agrees at 11 bases. J lost 8 bases, V lost 1 base, and 6 bases had no gene match. This CDR3 has 16 amino acids. Germline V gene lookup returns CDR1 SGHAT and CDR2 FQNNGV.

Only one count was recorded for this clone. The chain uses TRBV2 and TRBJ1-6; TRBD1 matches 7 bases. Germline CDR1 reads SNHLY; CDR2 reads FYNNEI. This CDR3 is 14 amino acids long. V shed 6 bases and J 5 bases; nucleotides not matched to a gene: 4. CDR3 nucleotides: TGTGCCAGCAGGTCCAGGGGGGATAATTCACCCCTCCACTTT. This codes for CASRSRGDNSPLHF.

This clone has a single count. V and J are TRBV7-9 and TRBJ1-1; 8 bases align to TRBD1. The germline CDR1 and CDR2 sequences are SEHNR and FQNEAQ (reference sequence). The V gene end was trimmed by 5 bases and the J gene end by 5 bases; junction bases not matched to a gene: 1. The length of the CDR3 is 12 residues. CDR3 region: CASSRDRTEAFF. The CDR3 region has the DNA TGTGCCAGCAGCAGGGACAGGACTGAAGCTTTCTTT.